These 20 T cell receptor beta chains came from one sample sequenced in a study of beta chain features in type 1 diabetes. For these receptors, no antigen is known. Study-level points and caveats: Type 1 diabetes patients had TCRB CDR3s that were shorter (moderately but significantly so) in all four CD4+ subsets.

cDNA synthesis used the whole RNA isolate, giving expressed TCRB sequences. TCRdb's copy holds only in-frame clones and misses some; the assay was immunoSEQ multiplex PCR. Among 200,000 to 300,000 clones listed, approximately 11% were seen once. The material sequenced was naive CD4+ T cells from blood. The receptors originated from a man younger than 45 with type 1 diabetes.

The chain has TRBV4-1 and TRBJ2-1, with 10 nucleotides matching TRBD2. The V and J ends lost 5 bases and 7 bases, in that order; junction bases with no gene match: 8. CDR3 length: 15 amino acids. Looked up from germline, CDR1 is MGHRA and CDR2 is YSYEKL. The CDR3 sequence: CASSYPGTSENEQFF. The CDR3 DNA follows: TGCGCCAGCAGCTACCCCGGGACTAGCGAGAATGAGCAGTTCTTC.

This CDR3 is CASSYRTGGQPQHF. In nucleotides, the CDR3 is TGTGCCAGCAGTTACCGGACAGGTGGGCAGCCCCAGCATTTT. This chain uses TRBV6-5 with TRBJ1-5; 7 bases fit TRBD1. V shed 2 bases, J shed 7 bases, and the junction held 5 bases outside the gene matches. CDR3 length: 14 amino acids. Looked up from germline, CDR1 is MNHEY and CDR2 is SVGAGI.

The V and J genes are TRBV27 and TRBJ1-5; no reliable D call. CDR3 length: 15 amino acids. Trimming shortened V by 2 bases and J by 1 base, and 9 bases separated the two germline ends. CDR1 is MNHEY and CDR2 is SMNVEV in the germline V gene (reference sequence). The DNA of the CDR3 is TGTGCCAGCAGTTTAGAGGGCTTCAGCAATCAGCCCCAGCATTTT. Translation gives CASSLEGFSNQPQHF.

V is TRBV7-3 and J is TRBJ2-5; 10 bases agree with TRBD2. The length of the CDR3 is 16 residues. CDR1 SGHTA and CDR2 FQGTGA come from the germline V gene. V dropped 1 base and J dropped 5; count of bases not matched to a gene: 7. The DNA of the CDR3 is TGTGCCAGCAGCTTAAGGAGCGGGGGGGTATGGGAGACCCAGTACTTC. Amino acid sequence: CASSLRSGGVWETQYF.

V usage is TRBV19 and J usage is TRBJ1-5, with TRBD1 matching 7 bases. The trim removed 2 bases at V and 9 bases at J, leaving 4 bases unmatched. CDR1 is LNHDA and CDR2 is SQIVND in the germline V gene (reference sequence). The CDR3 is 13 residues long. This CDR3 is CASSITGELPQHF. The DNA for the CDR3 is TGTGCCAGTAGTATAACAGGGGAATTGCCCCAGCATTTT.

The chain recombines TRBV5-6 with TRBJ2-2; TRBD2 is a possible D gene (5 bases). V lost 3 bases and J lost 3, with 9 bases in between. The CDR3 loop spans 14 amino acids. Germline-derived CDR1 and CDR2 are SGHDT and YYEEEE. The CDR3 here is CASSSDYYTGELFF. CDR3 sequence (DNA): TGTGCCAGCAGCTCCGACTACTACACCGGGGAGCTGTTTTTT.

This clone was detected a few times. V and J are TRBV7-2 and TRBJ2-5, with no clear D. Per the germline V gene, CDR1 is SGHTA and CDR2 is FQGNSA. The CDR3 has 12 amino acids. The V end was cut by 3 bases, the J end by 3 bases, with 5 bases between. The CDR3 bases are TGTGCCAGCAGCTTGAGTGAAGAGACCCAGTACTTC. It translates to CASSLSEETQYF.

This clone turned up a few times. The CDR3 here is CASSPQGSSYNEQFF. The CDR3, as DNA: TGTGCCAGCAGCCCCCAGGGGAGCTCCTACAATGAGCAGTTCTTC. This chain connects TRBV9 to TRBJ2-1; the D gene is possibly TRBD1 (6 bases). The CDR3 runs to 15 residues. Germline CDR1 SGDLS, CDR2 YYNGEE. Between the trimmed V and J ends, which lost 4 bases and 0 bases, there was a span of 11 bases.

This clone appeared a few times. The V call is TRBV7-8, the J call TRBJ1-5; 7 nucleotides align to TRBD1. V dropped 5 bases and J dropped 0; count of bases not matched to a gene: 4. The CDR3 is 15 residues long. Germline V gene data show CDR1 as SGHVS and CDR2 as FQNEAQ. The CDR3 here is CASSPDRTSNQPQHF. CDR3 sequence (DNA): TGTGCCAGCAGCCCGGACAGGACTAGCAATCAGCCCCAGCATTTT.

The chain carries TRBV11-2 and TRBJ2-3; D might be TRBD1 (5 bases). V was pared by 3 bases and J by 4 bases, with 11 bases between. The CDR3 length is 14 residues. Germline V gene sequence: CDR1 SGHAT, CDR2 FQNNGV. The DNA for the CDR3 is TGTGCCAGCAGCTTCAGGGAAATTGCAGATACGCAGTATTTT. It translates to CASSFREIADTQYF.

This clone was picked up a small number of times. The V and J genes are TRBV19 and TRBJ2-1, with a possible D match to TRBD2 (5 bases). Trimming left V 8 bases short and J 4 bases short, with 12 bases between. The CDR3 contains 13 residues. The germline V gene has CDR1 LNHDA and CDR2 SQIVND (reference sequence). Written as DNA, the CDR3 is TGTGCCAGTGCGGACGGACTTTACAATGAGCAGTTCTTC. Protein: CASADGLYNEQFF.

Regarding this clone: Other nucleotide sequences in the sample specify the same CDR3. The chain joins TRBV28 to TRBJ2-7; the D gene is possibly TRBD1 (5 bases). The CDR3 has 12 amino acids. Germline CDR1 and CDR2: MDHEN and SYDVKM. Trimming left V 6 bases short and J 3 bases short, with 9 bases between. The CDR3 region is CASSPDSYEQYF. The CDR3 DNA sequence: TGTGCCAGCAGCCCTGACAGCTACGAGCAGTACTTC.

This sequence joins TRBV5-1 and TRBJ2-7, with 7 bases identical to TRBD1. With V trimmed by 3 bases and J by 4 bases, 7 bases remained unmatched. The CDR3 is made up of 14 amino acids. CDR1 is SGHRS, CDR2 YFSETQ, per germline. The CDR3 nucleotides are TGCGCCAGCAGCTCCGACAGGGTTATGTACGAGCAGTACTTC. Its protein product is CASSSDRVMYEQYF.

The J gene is TRBJ2-1, the V gene TRBV9; 9 bases fit TRBD1. J gave up 8 bases and V 4 bases, and 13 bases lay outside the gene matches. The CDR3 spans 16 residues. In germline, CDR1 is SGDLS, CDR2 YYNGEE. CDR3: CASSKRSGTGRYEQFF. The CDR3 DNA reads as TGTGCCAGCAGCAAACGTTCCGGGACAGGGCGGTATGAGCAGTTCTTC.

The V call is TRBV7-3, the J call TRBJ2-7, with TRBD1 as a possible D gene (5 bases). The CDR3 extends over 15 amino acids. The germline V gene has CDR1 SGHTA and CDR2 FQGTGA. The germline V and J ends were trimmed by 5 bases and 5 bases, with 19 bases remaining between them. The CDR3 DNA sequence: TGTGCCAGCAGCCCCCATGTCCGGACACCCAACGAGCAGTACTTC. Protein product: CASSPHVRTPNEQYF.

This clone was seen a handful of times. Distinct nucleotide sequences in the sample also encode this CDR3. The chain joins TRBV7-9 to TRBJ1-2; 8 bases agree with TRBD1. V shed 5 bases and J 8 bases; nucleotides not matched to a gene: 7. The germline CDR1 and CDR2 sequences are SEHNR and FQNEAQ (reference sequence). The length of the CDR3 is 13 residues. The DNA of the CDR3 is TGTGCCAGCAGCCCTCAGGGGGCTGGAGGCTACACCTTC. Translating it yields CASSPQGAGGYTF.

J is TRBJ1-1 and V is TRBV18; 7 bases are a match to TRBD1. The CDR3 covers 13 residues. The V gene's germline CDR1 is KGHSH and CDR2 LQKENI. Trimming took 8 bases from V and 3 from J; bases not matched to a gene: 6. The CDR3 loop reads CASRQGIDTEAFF. CDR3 coding DNA: TGTGCCAGCCGACAGGGAATCGACACTGAAGCTTTCTTT.

This clone appeared a few times. This chain uses TRBV18 with TRBJ1-2; D unclear. Germline CDR1 and CDR2: KGHSH and LQKENI. The CDR3 sequence is 15 residues long. Between the trimmed V and J ends, which lost 3 bases and 5 bases, there was a span of 16 bases. CDR3 bases: TGTGCCAGCTCACCGGTGGCGTCCAGGAATTATGGCTACACCTTC. This encodes CASSPVASRNYGYTF.

The chain uses TRBV6-6 and TRBJ2-5; 13 bases align to TRBD2. Losses at the gene ends were 6 bases for V and 3 bases for J; bases not matched to a gene: 7. The CDR3 is 16 amino acids. Germline values: CDR1 MNHNY, CDR2 SVGAGI (reference sequence). The CDR3 region is CASRSRLAGGKETQYF. The DNA for the CDR3 is TGTGCCAGCAGAAGCCGACTAGCGGGGGGCAAAGAGACCCAGTACTTC.

V and J are TRBV4-2 and TRBJ2-7, with a tentative D call TRBD1 (5 bases). The CDR3 is 15 residues long. V was pared by 0 bases and J by 5 bases, with 14 bases between. CDR1 LGHNA and CDR2 YNFKEQ come from the germline V gene. The CDR3 protein is CASSQERRARNEQYF. As DNA, the CDR3 is TGTGCCAGCAGCCAAGAGCGCAGGGCGAGGAACGAGCAGTACTTC.